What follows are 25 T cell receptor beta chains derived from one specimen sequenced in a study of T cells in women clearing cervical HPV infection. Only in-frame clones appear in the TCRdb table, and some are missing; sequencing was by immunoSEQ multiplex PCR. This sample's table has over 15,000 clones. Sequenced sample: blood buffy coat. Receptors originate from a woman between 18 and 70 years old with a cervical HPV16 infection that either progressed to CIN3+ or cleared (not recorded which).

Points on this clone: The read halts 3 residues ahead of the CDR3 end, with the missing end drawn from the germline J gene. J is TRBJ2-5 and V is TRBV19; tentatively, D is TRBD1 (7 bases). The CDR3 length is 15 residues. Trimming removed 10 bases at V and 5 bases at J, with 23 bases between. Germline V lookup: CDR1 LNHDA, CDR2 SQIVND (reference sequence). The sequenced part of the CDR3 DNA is TGTGCCACCGGGGGAGGCAGAGGGGGCAGTGAGACC. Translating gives CATGGGRGGSET. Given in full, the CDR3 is CATGGGRGGSETQYF.

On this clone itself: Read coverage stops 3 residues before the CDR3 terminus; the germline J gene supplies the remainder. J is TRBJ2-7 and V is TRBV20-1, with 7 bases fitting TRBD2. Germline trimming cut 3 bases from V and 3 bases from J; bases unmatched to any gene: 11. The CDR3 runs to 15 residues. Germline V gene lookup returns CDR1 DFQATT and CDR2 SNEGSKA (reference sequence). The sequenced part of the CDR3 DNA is TGCAGTGCTAGCCCCCTAAGCGGGGCCCTCTACGAG. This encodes CSASPLSGALYE. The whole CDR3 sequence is CSASPLSGALYEQYF.

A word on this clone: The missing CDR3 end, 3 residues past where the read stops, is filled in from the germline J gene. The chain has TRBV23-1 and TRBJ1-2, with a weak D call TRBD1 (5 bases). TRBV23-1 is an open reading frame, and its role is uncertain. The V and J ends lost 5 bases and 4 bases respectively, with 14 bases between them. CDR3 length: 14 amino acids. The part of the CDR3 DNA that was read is TGCGCCAGCAGTAGCAGGGAATCCAGCTATGGC. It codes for CASSSRESSYG. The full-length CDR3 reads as CASSSRESSYGYTF.

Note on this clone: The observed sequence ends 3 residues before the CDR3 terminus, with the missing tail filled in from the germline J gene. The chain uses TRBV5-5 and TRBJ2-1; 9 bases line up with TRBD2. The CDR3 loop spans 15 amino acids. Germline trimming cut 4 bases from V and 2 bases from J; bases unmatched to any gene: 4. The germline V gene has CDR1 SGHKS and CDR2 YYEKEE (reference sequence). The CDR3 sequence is CASSILAGTYNEQFF. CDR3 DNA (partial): TGTGCCAGCAGCATTCTAGCGGGAACCTACAATGAG.

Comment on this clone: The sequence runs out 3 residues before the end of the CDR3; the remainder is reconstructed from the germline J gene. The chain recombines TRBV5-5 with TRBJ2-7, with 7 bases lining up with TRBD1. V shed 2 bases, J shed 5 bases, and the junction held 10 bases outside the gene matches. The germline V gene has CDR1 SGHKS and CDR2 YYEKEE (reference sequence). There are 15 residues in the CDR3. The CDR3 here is CASSLGNRGFDEQYF. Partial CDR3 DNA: TGTGCCAGCAGCTTAGGGAACAGGGGATTTGACGAG.

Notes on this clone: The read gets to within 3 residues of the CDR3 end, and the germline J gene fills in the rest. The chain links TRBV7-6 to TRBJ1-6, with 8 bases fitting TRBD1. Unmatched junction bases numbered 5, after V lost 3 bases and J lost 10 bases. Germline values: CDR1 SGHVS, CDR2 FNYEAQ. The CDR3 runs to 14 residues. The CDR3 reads CASSFGQGNSPLHF. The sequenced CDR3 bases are TGTGCCAGCAGCTTCGGACAGGGCAACTCACCC.

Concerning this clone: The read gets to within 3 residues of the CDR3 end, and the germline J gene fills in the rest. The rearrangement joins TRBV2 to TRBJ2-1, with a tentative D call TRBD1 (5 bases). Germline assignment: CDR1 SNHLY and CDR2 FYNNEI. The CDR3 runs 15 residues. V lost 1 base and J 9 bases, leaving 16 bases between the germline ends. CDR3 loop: CASSEEIPGSGEQFF. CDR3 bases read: TGTGCCAGCAGTGAAGAAATACCAGGGTCGGGTGAG.

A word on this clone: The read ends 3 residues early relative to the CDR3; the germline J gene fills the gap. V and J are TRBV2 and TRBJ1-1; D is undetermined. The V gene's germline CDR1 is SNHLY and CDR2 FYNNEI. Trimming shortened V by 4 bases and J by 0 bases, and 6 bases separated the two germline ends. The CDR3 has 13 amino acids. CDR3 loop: CASSVGLNTEAFF. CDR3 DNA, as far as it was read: TGTGCCAGCAGTGTCGGGTTGAACACTGAA.

The part of the CDR3 DNA that was read is TGCAGTGCTAGGAGAGGGACAGGGATGAACGAG. It is translated as CSARRGTGMNE. The whole CDR3 sequence is CSARRGTGMNEQYF. The chain joins TRBV20-1 to TRBJ2-7; TRBD1 aligns across 9 bases. The read gets to within 3 residues of the CDR3 end, and the germline J gene fills in the rest. Germline V gene lookup returns CDR1 DFQATT and CDR2 SNEGSKA (reference sequence). Trimming took 3 bases from V and 5 from J; bases not matched to a gene: 8. The CDR3 contains 14 residues.

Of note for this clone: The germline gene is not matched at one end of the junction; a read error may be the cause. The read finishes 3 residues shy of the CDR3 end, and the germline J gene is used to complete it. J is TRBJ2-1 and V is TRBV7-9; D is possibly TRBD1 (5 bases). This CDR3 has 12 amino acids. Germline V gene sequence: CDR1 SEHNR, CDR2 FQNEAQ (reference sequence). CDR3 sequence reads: CSSSKGAGEQFF. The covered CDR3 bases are TGTTCCAGCAGCAAAGGGGCCGGTGAG.

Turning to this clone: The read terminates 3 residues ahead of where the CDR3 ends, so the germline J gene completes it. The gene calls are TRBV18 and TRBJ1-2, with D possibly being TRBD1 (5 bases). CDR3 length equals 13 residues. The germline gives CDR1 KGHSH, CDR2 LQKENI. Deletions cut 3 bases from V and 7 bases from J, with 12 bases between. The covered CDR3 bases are TGTGCCAGCTCACCTGGGGGGACGGCTGGC. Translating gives CASSPGGTAG. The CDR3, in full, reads CASSPGGTAGYTF.

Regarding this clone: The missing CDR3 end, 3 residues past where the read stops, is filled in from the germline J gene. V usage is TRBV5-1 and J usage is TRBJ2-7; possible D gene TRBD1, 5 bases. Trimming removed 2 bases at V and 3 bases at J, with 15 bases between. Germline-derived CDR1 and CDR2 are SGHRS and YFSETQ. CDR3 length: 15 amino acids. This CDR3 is CASSLRWGIDYEQYF. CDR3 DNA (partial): TGCGCCAGCAGCTTAAGGTGGGGCATCGACTACGAG.

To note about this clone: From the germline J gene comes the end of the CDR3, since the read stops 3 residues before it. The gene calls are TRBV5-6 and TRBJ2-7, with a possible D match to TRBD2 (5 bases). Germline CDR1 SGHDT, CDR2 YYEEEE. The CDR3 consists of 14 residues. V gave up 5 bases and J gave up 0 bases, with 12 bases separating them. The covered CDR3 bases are TGTGCCAGCAGTCGGGGTCTGAGCTCCTACGAG. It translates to CASSRGLSSYE. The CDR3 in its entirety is CASSRGLSSYEQYF.

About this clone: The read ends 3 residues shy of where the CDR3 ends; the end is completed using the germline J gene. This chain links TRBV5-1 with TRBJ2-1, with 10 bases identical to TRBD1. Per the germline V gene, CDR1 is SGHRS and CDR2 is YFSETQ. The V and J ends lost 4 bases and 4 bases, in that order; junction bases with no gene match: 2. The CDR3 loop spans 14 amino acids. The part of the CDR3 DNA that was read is TGCGCCAGCAGCCGGGACAGGGGTTACAATGAG. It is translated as CASSRDRGYNE. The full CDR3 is CASSRDRGYNEQFF.

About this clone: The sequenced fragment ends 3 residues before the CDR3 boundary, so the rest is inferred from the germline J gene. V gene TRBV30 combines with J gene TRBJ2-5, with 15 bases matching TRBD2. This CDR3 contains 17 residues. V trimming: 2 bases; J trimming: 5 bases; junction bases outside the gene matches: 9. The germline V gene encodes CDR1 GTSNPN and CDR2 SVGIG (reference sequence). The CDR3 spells CAWSSGTSGGYRETQYF. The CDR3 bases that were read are TGTGCCTGGAGTTCAGGGACTAGCGGGGGGTATCGGGAGACC.

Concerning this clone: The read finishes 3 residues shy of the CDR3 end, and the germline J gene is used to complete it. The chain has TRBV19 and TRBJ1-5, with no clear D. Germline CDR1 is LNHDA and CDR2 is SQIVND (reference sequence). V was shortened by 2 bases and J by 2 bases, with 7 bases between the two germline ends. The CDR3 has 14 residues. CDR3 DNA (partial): TGTGCCAGTAGTATACAGGTAGGCAATCAGCCC. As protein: CASSIQVGNQP. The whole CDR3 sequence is CASSIQVGNQPQHF.

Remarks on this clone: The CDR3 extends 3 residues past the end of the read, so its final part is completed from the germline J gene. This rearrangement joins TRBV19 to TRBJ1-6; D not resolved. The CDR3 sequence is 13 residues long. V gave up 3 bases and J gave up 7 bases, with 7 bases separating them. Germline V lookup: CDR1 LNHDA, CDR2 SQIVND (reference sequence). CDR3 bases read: TGTGCCAGTAGTATCGGGTCCAATTCACCC. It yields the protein CASSIGSNSP. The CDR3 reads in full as CASSIGSNSPLHF. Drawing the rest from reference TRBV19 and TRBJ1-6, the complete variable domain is DGGITQSPKYLFRKEGQNVTLSCEQNLNHDAMYWYRQDPGQGLRLIYYSQIVNDFQKGDIAEGYSVSREKKESFPLTVTSAQKNPTAFYLCASSIGSNSPLHFGNGTRLTVT.

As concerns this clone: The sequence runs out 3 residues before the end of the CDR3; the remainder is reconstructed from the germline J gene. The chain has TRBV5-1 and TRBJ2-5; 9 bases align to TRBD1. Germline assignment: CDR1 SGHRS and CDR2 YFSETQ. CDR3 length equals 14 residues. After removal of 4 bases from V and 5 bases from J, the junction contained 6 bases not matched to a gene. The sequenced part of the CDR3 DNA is TGCGCCAGCAGCGGAACAGGGGGCCTGGAGACC. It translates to CASSGTGGLET. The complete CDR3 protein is CASSGTGGLETQYF.

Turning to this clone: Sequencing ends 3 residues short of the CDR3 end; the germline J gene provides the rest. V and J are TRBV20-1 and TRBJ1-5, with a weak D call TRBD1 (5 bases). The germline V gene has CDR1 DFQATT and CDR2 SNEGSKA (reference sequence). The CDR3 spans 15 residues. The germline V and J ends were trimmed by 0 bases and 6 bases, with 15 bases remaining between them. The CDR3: CSARDSGEWFQPQHF. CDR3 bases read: TGCAGTGCTAGAGATTCGGGGGAATGGTTTCAGCCC.

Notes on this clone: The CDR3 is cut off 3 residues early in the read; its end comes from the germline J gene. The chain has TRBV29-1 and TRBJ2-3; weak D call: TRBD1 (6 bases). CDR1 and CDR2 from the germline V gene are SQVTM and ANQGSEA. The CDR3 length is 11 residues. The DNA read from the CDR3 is TGCAGCGTTGGTGCAGGACAGACG. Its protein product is CSVGAGQT. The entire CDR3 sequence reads CSVGAGQTQYF.

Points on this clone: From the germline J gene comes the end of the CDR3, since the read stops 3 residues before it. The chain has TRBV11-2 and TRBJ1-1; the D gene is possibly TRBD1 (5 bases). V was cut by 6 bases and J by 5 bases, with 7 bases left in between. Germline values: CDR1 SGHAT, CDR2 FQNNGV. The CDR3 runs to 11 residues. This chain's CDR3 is CASRGGTEAFF. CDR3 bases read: TGTGCCAGCAGGGGGGGGACTGAA.

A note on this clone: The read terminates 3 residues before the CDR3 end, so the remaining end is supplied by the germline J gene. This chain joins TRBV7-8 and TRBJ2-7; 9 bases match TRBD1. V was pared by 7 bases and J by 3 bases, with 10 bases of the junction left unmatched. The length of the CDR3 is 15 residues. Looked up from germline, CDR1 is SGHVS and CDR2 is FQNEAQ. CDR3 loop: CASNRGPPADYEQYF. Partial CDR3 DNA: TGTGCCAGCAACAGGGGGCCTCCCGCGGACTACGAG.

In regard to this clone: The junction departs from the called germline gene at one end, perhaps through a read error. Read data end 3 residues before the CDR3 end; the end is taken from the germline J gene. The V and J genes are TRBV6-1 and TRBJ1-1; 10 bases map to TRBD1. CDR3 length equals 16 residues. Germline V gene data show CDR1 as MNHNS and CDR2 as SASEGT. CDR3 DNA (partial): TGTGCCAGTAGTGTCCGGGACAGGGGCCCCTACGCTGAA. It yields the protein CASSVRDRGPYAE. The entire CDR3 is CASSVRDRGPYAEAFF.

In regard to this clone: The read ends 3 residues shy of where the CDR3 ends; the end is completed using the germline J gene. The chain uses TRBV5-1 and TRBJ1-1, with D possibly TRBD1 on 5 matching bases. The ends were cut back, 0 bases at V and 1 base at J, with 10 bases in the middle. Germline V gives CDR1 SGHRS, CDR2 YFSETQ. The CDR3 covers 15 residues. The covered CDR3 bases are TGCGCCAGCAGCTTGGTGGGGGGACCGAACACTGAA. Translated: CASSLVGGPNTE. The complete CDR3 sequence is CASSLVGGPNTEAFF. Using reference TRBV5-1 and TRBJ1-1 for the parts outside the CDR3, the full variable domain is KAGVTQTPRYLIKTRGQQVTLSCSPISGHRSVSWYQQTPGQGLQFLFEYFSETQRNKGNFPGRFSGRQFSNSRSEMNVSTLELGDSALYLCASSLVGGPNTEAFFGQGTRLTVV.

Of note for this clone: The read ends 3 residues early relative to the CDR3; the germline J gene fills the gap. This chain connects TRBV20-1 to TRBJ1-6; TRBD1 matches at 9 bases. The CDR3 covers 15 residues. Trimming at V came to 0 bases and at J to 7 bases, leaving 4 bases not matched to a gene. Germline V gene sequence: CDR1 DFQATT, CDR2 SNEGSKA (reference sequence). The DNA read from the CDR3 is TGCAGTGCTAGAGATTTGGGACAGGGCAATTCACCC. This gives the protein CSARDLGQGNSP. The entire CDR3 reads CSARDLGQGNSPLHF.